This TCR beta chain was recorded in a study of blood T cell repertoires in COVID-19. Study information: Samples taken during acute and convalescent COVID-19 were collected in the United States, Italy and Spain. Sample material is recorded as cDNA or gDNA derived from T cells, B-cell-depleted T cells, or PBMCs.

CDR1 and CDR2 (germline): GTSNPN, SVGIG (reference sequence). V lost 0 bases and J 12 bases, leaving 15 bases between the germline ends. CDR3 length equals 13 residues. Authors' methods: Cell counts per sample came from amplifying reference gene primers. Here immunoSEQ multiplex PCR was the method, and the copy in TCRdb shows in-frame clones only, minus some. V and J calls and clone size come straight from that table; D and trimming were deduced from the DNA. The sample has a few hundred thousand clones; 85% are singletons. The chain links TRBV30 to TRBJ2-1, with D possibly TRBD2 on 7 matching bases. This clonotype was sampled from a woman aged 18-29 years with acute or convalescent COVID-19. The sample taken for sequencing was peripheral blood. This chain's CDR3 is CAWSVSRGQGQFF. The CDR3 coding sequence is TGTGCCTGGAGTGTATCGCGGGGGCAAGGGCAGTTCTTC.